This T cell receptor (beta chain) was captured by sequencing in a study of blood T cell repertoires in COVID-19. At the level of the study: Collection of acute and convalescent COVID-19 samples took place in the United States, Italy and Spain. From T cells, B-cell-depleted T cells, or PBMCs came the material, which was cDNA or gDNA.

As processed by the authors: The authors estimated nucleated cell counts from reference gene primer amplification. Some clones are missing from TCRdb's copy, which holds only in-frame ones; the method was immunoSEQ multiplex PCR. V and J calls and clone size are copied from that table; D and trimming were computed from the DNA. This sample has a few hundred thousand clones, with about 82% found just once. This CDR3 has 14 residues. The trim removed 7 bases at V and 0 bases at J, leaving 4 bases unmatched. In germline, CDR1 is SQVTM, CDR2 ANQGSEA. The source is a woman aged 50 to 65 with acute or convalescent COVID-19. V gene TRBV29-1 combines with J gene TRBJ2-7; TRBD2 agrees at 12 bases. Sequencing was done on a sample of peripheral blood. This CDR3 reads CSAMTSGSSYEQYF. CDR3 in DNA: TGCAGCGCCATGACTAGCGGGAGCTCCTACGAGCAGTACTTC.